These 25 T cell receptor beta chains were all obtained from the same sample, sequenced in a study of vaccination and CD4 T cells after COVID-19. Their specific antigens are unknown. The Oncomine TCR Beta short-read assay was applied to DNA of cultured CD4+ T cells. TCRdb reprocessed the PCR reads with MiXCR, giving one entry per CDR3 protein. Here the sample spans around 19,000 distinct CDR3 sequences, just under 45% being singletons. Treatment specified: roughly 11-day PBMC culture with coronavirus spike peptide pools or control peptides (ViraFEST assay). Material: CD4+ T cells from blood, cultured in vitro. The receptors come from a human donor who had recovered from COVID-19.

This clonotype has more than one count but fewer than ten. The chain uses TRBV20-1 and TRBJ2-7; no firm D call. Germline V gene lookup returns CDR1 DFQATT and CDR2 SNEGSKA (reference sequence). This CDR3 comprises 16 residues. Trimming removed 3 bases from V and 4 bases from J, with 22 bases in between. The CDR3 protein is CSASPPPLEWAYEQYF. Written as DNA, the CDR3 is TGCAGTGCTAGTCCCCCCCCCCTAGAGTGGGCTTACGAGCAGTACTTC.

This chain connects TRBV7-6 to TRBJ2-1; the match to TRBD1 covers 11 bases. From germline, CDR1 is SGHVS and CDR2 FNYEAQ. The junction had 8 bases not matched to a gene; V was cut back by 5 bases and J by 8 bases. The CDR3 has 15 amino acids. CDR3 DNA sequence: TGTGCCAGCAGCCAGAGGACAGGGGGCGAATATGAGCAGTTCTTC. It yields the protein CASSQRTGGEYEQFF. The full variable domain, in which reference TRBV7-6 and TRBJ2-1 provide the parts outside the CDR3, is GAGVSQSPRYKVTKRGQDVALRCDPISGHVSLYWYRQALGQGPEFLTYFNYEAQQDKSGLPNDRFSAERPEGSISTLTIQRTEQRDSAMYRCASSQRTGGEYEQFFGPGTRLTVL.

V usage is TRBV11-3 and J usage is TRBJ2-1, with unresolved D. CDR3 length: 16 residues. The germline CDR1 and CDR2 sequences are SGHNT and YENEEA. V was shortened by 3 bases and J by 4 bases, with 16 bases between the two germline ends. The CDR3 DNA is TGTGCCAGCAGCTTTCTCGGCATGTCCGAATACAATGAGCAGTTCTTC. It encodes CASSFLGMSEYNEQFF. Combining the CDR3 with reference TRBV11-3 and TRBJ2-1 gives the whole variable domain EAGVVQSPRYKIIEKKQPVAFWCNPISGHNTLYWYLQNLGQGPELLIRYENEEAVDDSQLPKDRFSAERLKGVDSTLKIQPAELGDSAVYLCASSFLGMSEYNEQFFGPGTRLTVL.

The chain combines TRBV5-1 with TRBJ2-7, with 9 bases fitting TRBD1. This CDR3 is 15 amino acids long. From germline, CDR1 is SGHRS and CDR2 YFSETQ. V gave up 3 bases and J gave up 3 bases; unmatched junction bases: 7. CDR3 coding DNA: TGCGCCAGCAGCTCTGGTACAGGGGGCTTCTACGAGCAGTACTTC. This encodes CASSSGTGGFYEQYF.

The V and J genes are TRBV7-9 and TRBJ2-2; 7 positions match TRBD2. Losses at the gene ends were 5 bases for V and 4 bases for J; bases not matched to a gene: 13. Germline values: CDR1 SEHNR, CDR2 FQNEAQ (reference sequence). The CDR3 loop spans 17 amino acids. The CDR3 spells CASSRTPSGSATGELFF. The CDR3 DNA sequence: TGTGCCAGCAGCCGGACCCCTAGCGGTTCGGCCACCGGGGAGCTGTTTTTT. The full variable domain, rest sourced from reference TRBV7-9 and TRBJ2-2, is DTGVSQNPRHKITKRGQNVTFRCDPISEHNRLYWYRQTLGQGPEFLTYFQNEAQLEKSRLLSDRFSAERPKGSFSTLEIQRTEQGDSAMYLCASSRTPSGSATGELFFGEGSRLTVL.

This clonotype has a handful of counts. The rearrangement links TRBV7-2 to TRBJ1-5, with D uncertain. The V gene lost 2 bases and the J gene lost 11 bases, with 10 bases spanning the gap. CDR1 is SGHTA, CDR2 FQGNSA, per germline. The CDR3 extends over 12 amino acids. As DNA, the CDR3 is TGTGCCAGCAGCTTAAGGGCCGGGGCCCAGCATTTT. Amino acids: CASSLRAGAQHF. The variable domain in full, with the rest retrieved from reference TRBV7-2 and TRBJ1-5, is GAGVSQSPSNKVTEKGKDVELRCDPISGHTALYWYRQSLGQGLEFLIYFQGNSAPDKSGLPSDRFSAERTGGSVSTLTIQRTQQEDSAVYLCASSLRAGAQHFGDGTRLSIL.

Points on this clonotype: A far more abundant clone sits one base away, making this likely a read error. The V gene is TRBV10-3, the J gene TRBJ1-2; D might be TRBD1 (6 bases). V was cut by 10 bases and J by 4 bases, with 19 bases left in between. CDR1 is ENHRY and CDR2 is SYGVKD in the germline V gene. The CDR3 loop spans 14 amino acids. The CDR3 region is CARSQLSGAYGYTF. CDR3 sequence (DNA): TGTGCCAGAAGTCAACTTTCAGGGGCCTATGGCTACACCTTC.

This clonotype was found a few times. The genes are TRBV7-8 and TRBJ1-1, with TRBD1 identical over 10 bases. Per germline, CDR1 SGHVS and CDR2 FQNEAQ. V lost 2 bases, J lost 6 bases, and 9 bases stayed unmatched. This CDR3 has 16 residues. The CDR3 region is CASSLLYGGQGSEAFF. Written as DNA, the CDR3 is TGTGCCAGCAGCTTATTATATGGGGGACAGGGGTCTGAAGCTTTCTTT.

This clonotype turned up a few times. The rearrangement uses TRBV19 and TRBJ2-1; possible D gene TRBD2, 5 bases. CDR1 and CDR2 from the germline V gene are LNHDA and SQIVND (reference sequence). The CDR3 contains 15 residues. V was shortened by 5 bases and J by 0 bases, with 11 bases between the two germline ends. CDR3 nucleotide sequence: TGTGCCAGTAGTCGAAGCGGCACCTCCTACAATGAGCAGTTCTTC. It translates to CASSRSGTSYNEQFF.

This clonotype was picked up one time. This chain joins TRBV20-1 and TRBJ2-7; TRBD2 matches at 10 bases. V gave up 1 base and J gave up 1 base; unmatched junction bases: 4. The CDR3 is 15 residues long. In germline, CDR1 is DFQATT, CDR2 SNEGSKA (reference sequence). The CDR3 DNA reads TGCAGTGCTAGAGTAGCGGGAGGTGCGTCCTACGAGCAGTACTTC. This sequence encodes CSARVAGGASYEQYF.

The rearrangement uses TRBV11-2 and TRBJ1-6; 10 bases match TRBD1. The CDR3 loop spans 18 amino acids. The V gene's germline CDR1 is SGHAT and CDR2 FQNNGV. Unmatched junction bases numbered 12, after V lost 5 bases and J lost 5 bases. The CDR3 reads CASSQRSGTGANNSPLHF. The CDR3 DNA follows: TGTGCCAGCAGCCAAAGATCCGGGACAGGGGCTAATAATTCACCCCTCCACTTT.

This chain joins TRBV5-1 and TRBJ2-3; weak D call: TRBD1 (6 bases). This CDR3 is 16 amino acids long. Trimming removed 5 bases at V and 8 bases at J, with 24 bases between. CDR1 and CDR2 (germline): SGHRS, YFSETQ. As DNA, the CDR3 is TGCGCCAGCAGTACGGGACACCCGGGCCTGGGAAGTACGCAGTATTTT. This gives the protein CASSTGHPGLGSTQYF.

The count of this clonotype is one. V usage is TRBV7-9 and J usage is TRBJ2-3; D may correspond to TRBD1 or TRBD2 (5 bases each). The germline gives CDR1 SEHNR, CDR2 FQNEAQ (reference sequence). This CDR3 has 16 residues. The ends were cut back, 1 base at V and 1 base at J, with 12 bases in the middle. The DNA for the CDR3 is TGTGCCAGCAGCTTAGGACGGGGCTTGCGCACAGATACGCAGTATTTT. It encodes CASSLGRGLRTDTQYF.

The chain has TRBV21-1 and TRBJ2-7. TRBV21-1 is classified as a pseudogene. This CDR3 contains 14 residues. The CDR3 protein is CASSKGIQTYEQYF. The DNA for the CDR3 is TGTGCCAGCAGCAAAGGGATCCAGACCTACGAGCAGTACTTC.

This clonotype was observed a few times. The J gene is TRBJ2-7, the V gene TRBV15, with TRBD1 matching over 7 bases. V gave up 3 bases and J gave up 2 bases; unmatched junction bases: 4. Looked up from germline, CDR1 is LNHNV and CDR2 is YYDKDF (reference sequence). There are 14 residues in the CDR3. The CDR3 sequence: CATSRTGQTYEQYF. DNA of the CDR3: TGTGCCACCAGCAGGACGGGACAGACCTACGAGCAGTACTTC.

This sequence joins TRBV24-1 and TRBJ2-2; either TRBD1 or TRBD2 may supply D (5 bases each). In germline, CDR1 is KGHDR, CDR2 SFDVKD. The CDR3 runs 13 residues. V was shortened by 8 bases and J by 0 bases, with 6 bases between the two germline ends. The CDR3 DNA follows: TGTGCCACCACGGGACCGAACACCGGGGAGCTGTTTTTT. It yields the protein CATTGPNTGELFF.

This clonotype was detected a few times. The rearrangement uses TRBV7-9 and TRBJ1-1; no clear D. V dropped 0 bases and J dropped 1 base, with 9 bases sitting between them. Germline V lookup: CDR1 SEHNR, CDR2 FQNEAQ (reference sequence). The CDR3 has 15 amino acids. This chain's CDR3 is CASSLALQRNTEAFF. The CDR3 region has the DNA TGTGCCAGCAGCTTAGCCCTACAGAGGAACACTGAAGCTTTCTTT.

This sequence joins TRBV19 and TRBJ1-4; D perhaps matches TRBD1 (5 bases). V dropped 4 bases and J dropped 7 bases, with 13 bases sitting between them. The CDR3 runs 14 residues. The V gene's germline CDR1 is LNHDA and CDR2 SQIVND (reference sequence). CDR3 in amino acids: CASSTQDRGEKLFF. The CDR3 nucleotides are TGTGCCAGTAGTACACAGGATCGGGGTGAAAAACTGTTTTTT.

This clonotype was found a few times. The CDR3 protein is CASSESRGGVGGQYF. DNA for the CDR3: TGCGCCAGCAGTGAGTCAAGGGGGGGGGTAGGTGGCCAGTACTTC. The J gene is TRBJ2-5, the V gene TRBV10-1; weak D call: TRBD2 (7 bases). V was pared by 0 bases and J by 10 bases, with 18 bases between. The germline V gene encodes CDR1 WNHNN and CDR2 SYGVQD (reference sequence). The length of the CDR3 is 15 residues.

In its sample, this clonotype was seen once. The chain is built from TRBV19 and TRBJ2-6; 9 bases fit TRBD1. V was pared by 4 bases and J by 1 base, with 8 bases of the junction left unmatched. This CDR3 region has 18 residues. CDR1 is LNHDA, CDR2 SQIVND, per germline (reference sequence). CDR3 nucleotides: TGTGCCAGTAGTACCAACAGGGGGCGCATATCTGGGGCCAACGTCCTGACTTTC. Translating it yields CASSTNRGRISGANVLTF.

This clonotype was seen a few times. The V call is TRBV19, the J call TRBJ1-2; 8 bases are shared with TRBD1. CDR1 and CDR2 (germline): LNHDA, SQIVND (reference sequence). CDR3 size: 14 residues. V shed 5 bases and J 7 bases; nucleotides not matched to a gene: 9. The CDR3 DNA is TGTGCCAGTAGTCCTACGACAGGGGCCTCTGGCTACACCTTC. Translation: CASSPTTGASGYTF. The full variable domain, in which reference TRBV19 and TRBJ1-2 provide the parts outside the CDR3, is DGGITQSPKYLFRKEGQNVTLSCEQNLNHDAMYWYRQDPGQGLRLIYYSQIVNDFQKGDIAEGYSVSREKKESFPLTVTSAQKNPTAFYLCASSPTTGASGYTFGSGTRLTVV.

This clonotype occurred a few times. This chain uses TRBV19 with TRBJ2-7; 10 bases are shared with TRBD1. Unmatched junction bases numbered 10, after V lost 9 bases and J lost 5 bases. Germline lookup yields CDR1 LNHDA and CDR2 SQIVND (reference sequence). The CDR3 runs to 14 residues. The CDR3 nucleotides read TGTGCCAGCTCGCCGGGACAGGGGTACAACGAGCAGTACTTC. Translating it yields CASSPGQGYNEQYF. The entire variable domain, with the rest obtained from reference TRBV19 and TRBJ2-7, is as follows: DGGITQSPKYLFRKEGQNVTLSCEQNLNHDAMYWYRQDPGQGLRLIYYSQIVNDFQKGDIAEGYSVSREKKESFPLTVTSAQKNPTAFYLCASSPGQGYNEQYFGPGTRLTVT.

CDR3 in amino acids: CASAYRGAGFNNEQFF. The CDR3 bases are TGTGCCAGCGCCTACCGGGGAGCGGGGTTTAACAATGAGCAGTTCTTC. The V call is TRBV12-3 or TRBV12-4, the J call TRBJ2-1, with 7 bases aligning to TRBD2. The CDR3 runs 16 residues. The ends lost 8 bases at V and 5 bases at J; junction bases unmatched: 15.

V usage is TRBV7-2 and J usage is TRBJ1-3, with D possibly TRBD1 on 5 matching bases. CDR3 length equals 14 residues. V was trimmed by 5 bases and J by 5 bases, leaving 13 bases between them. In germline, CDR1 is SGHTA, CDR2 FQGNSA. This CDR3 is CASSMGGFRNTIYF. DNA of the CDR3: TGTGCCAGCAGCATGGGGGGGTTTAGAAACACCATATATTTT.

This clonotype was counted a few times. This sequence joins TRBV10-3 and TRBJ2-3; 9 bases are a match to TRBD2. The V and J ends lost 8 bases and 2 bases, in that order; junction bases with no gene match: 5. Germline CDR1 ENHRY, CDR2 SYGVKD. The length of the CDR3 is 14 residues. CDR3 amino acids: CAIGAGGYTDTQYF. The CDR3 DNA follows: TGTGCCATCGGAGCGGGGGGCTACACAGATACGCAGTATTTT.